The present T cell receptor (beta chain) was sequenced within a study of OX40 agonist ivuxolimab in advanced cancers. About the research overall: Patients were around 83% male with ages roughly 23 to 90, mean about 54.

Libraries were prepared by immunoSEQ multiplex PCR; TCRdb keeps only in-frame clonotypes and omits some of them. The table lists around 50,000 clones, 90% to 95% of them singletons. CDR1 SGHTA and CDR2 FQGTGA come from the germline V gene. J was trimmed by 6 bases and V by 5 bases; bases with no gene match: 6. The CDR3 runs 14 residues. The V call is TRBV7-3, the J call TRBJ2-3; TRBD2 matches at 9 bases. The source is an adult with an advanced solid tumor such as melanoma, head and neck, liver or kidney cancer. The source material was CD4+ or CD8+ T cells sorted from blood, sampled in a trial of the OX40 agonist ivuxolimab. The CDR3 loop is CASSISGRGDTQYF. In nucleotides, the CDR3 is TGTGCCAGCAGCATTAGCGGGAGAGGGGATACGCAGTATTTT.